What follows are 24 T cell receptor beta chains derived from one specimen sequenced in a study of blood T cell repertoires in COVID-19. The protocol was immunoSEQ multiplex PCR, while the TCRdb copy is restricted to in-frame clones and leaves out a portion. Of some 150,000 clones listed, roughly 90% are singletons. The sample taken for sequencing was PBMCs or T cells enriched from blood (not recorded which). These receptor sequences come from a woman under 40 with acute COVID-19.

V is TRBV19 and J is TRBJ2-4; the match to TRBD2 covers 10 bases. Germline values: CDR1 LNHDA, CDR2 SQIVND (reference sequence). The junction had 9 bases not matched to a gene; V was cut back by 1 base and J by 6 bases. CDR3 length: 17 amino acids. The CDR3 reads CASSIGPSGSFGNIQYF. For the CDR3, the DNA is TGTGCCAGTAGTATAGGGCCTAGCGGGAGCTTCGGAAACATTCAGTACTTC. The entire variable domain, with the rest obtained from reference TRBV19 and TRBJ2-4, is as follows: DGGITQSPKYLFRKEGQNVTLSCEQNLNHDAMYWYRQDPGQGLRLIYYSQIVNDFQKGDIAEGYSVSREKKESFPLTVTSAQKNPTAFYLCASSIGPSGSFGNIQYFGAGTRLSVL.

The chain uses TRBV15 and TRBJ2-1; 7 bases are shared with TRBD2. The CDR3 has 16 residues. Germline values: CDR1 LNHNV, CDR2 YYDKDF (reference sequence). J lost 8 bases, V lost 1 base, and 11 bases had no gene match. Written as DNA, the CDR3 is TGTGCCACCAGCAGAGCAGGAGGACTAGTTAACCATGAGCAGTTCTTC. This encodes CATSRAGGLVNHEQFF.

This CDR3 reads CASSYSTAGGVPQFF. The DNA of the CDR3 is TGTGCCAGCAGTTACTCGACGGCGGGAGGGGTCCCTCAGTTCTTC. The chain uses TRBV6-2 or TRBV6-3 and TRBJ2-1; 9 bases are a match to TRBD2. This CDR3 is built from 15 residues. J was trimmed by 13 bases and V by 0 bases; bases with no gene match: 10. CDR1 and CDR2 from the germline V gene are MNHEY and SVGEGT.

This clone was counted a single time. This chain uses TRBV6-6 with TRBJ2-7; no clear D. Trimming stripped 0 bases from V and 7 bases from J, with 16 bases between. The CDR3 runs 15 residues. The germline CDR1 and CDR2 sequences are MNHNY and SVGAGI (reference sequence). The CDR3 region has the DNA TGTGCCAGCAGTTACTCTCAGCGAAGTCAGAATGAGCAGTACTTC. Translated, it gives CASSYSQRSQNEQYF.

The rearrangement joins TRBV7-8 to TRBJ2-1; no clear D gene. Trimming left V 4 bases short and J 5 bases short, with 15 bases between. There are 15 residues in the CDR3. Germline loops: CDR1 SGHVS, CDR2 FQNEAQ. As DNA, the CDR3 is TGTGCCAGCAGCTCCACACAATACCAAAACAATGAGCAGTTCTTC. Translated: CASSSTQYQNNEQFF.

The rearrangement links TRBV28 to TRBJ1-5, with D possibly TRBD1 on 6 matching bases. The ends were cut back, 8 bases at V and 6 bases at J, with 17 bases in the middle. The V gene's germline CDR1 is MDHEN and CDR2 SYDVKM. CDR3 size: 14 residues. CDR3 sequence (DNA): TGTGCCAGCGTAACAGGGCAGAGCCTTCAGCCCCAGCATTTT. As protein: CASVTGQSLQPQHF.

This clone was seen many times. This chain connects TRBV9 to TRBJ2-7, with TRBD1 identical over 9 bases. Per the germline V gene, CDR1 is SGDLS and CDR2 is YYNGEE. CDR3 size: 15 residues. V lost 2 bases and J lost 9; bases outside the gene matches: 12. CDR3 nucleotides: TGTGCCAGCAGCGTGGGGGGACAGGGTTCAAACGCGCAGTACTTC. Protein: CASSVGGQGSNAQYF.

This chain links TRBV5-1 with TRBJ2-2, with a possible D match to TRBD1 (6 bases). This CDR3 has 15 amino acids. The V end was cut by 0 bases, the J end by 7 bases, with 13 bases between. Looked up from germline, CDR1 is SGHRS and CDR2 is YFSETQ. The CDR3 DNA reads TGCGCCAGCAGCTTGGTGGGGGCCGACAGCGGGGAGCTGTTTTTT. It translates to CASSLVGADSGELFF.

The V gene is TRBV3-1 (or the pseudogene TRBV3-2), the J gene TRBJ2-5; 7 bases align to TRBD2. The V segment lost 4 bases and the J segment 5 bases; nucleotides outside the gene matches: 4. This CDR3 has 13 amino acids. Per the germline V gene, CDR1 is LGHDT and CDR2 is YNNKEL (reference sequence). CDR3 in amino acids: CASSPGLWETQYF. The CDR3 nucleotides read TGTGCCAGCAGCCCGGGACTATGGGAGACCCAGTACTTC.

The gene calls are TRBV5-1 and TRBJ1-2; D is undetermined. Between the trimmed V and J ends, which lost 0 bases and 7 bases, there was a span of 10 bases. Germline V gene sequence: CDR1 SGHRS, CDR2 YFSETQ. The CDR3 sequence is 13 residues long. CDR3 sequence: CASSLAGLSGYTF. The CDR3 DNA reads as TGCGCCAGCAGCTTGGCCGGACTTAGTGGCTACACCTTC.

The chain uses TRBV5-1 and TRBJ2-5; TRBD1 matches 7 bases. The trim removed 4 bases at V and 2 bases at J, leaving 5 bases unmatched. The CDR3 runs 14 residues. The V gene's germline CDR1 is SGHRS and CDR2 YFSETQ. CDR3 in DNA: TGCGCCAGCAGCACCACAGGGGATCAAGAGACCCAGTACTTC. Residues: CASSTTGDQETQYF.

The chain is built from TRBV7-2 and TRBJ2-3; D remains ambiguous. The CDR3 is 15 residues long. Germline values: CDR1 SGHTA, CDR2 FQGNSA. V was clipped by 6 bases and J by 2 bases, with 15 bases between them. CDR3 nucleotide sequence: TGTGCCAGCAGTCCAAGCGCGACCTCCACAGATACGCAGTATTTT. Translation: CASSPSATSTDTQYF.

The CDR3 DNA sequence: TGTGCCAGCTCACCGGCGATAGGGCTAGCGGGAGAAACGGCCTACGAGCAGTACTTC. As protein: CASSPAIGLAGETAYEQYF. The chain is built from TRBV18 and TRBJ2-7; 10 bases are a match to TRBD2. V gave up 3 bases and J gave up 2 bases; unmatched junction bases: 16. This CDR3 is 19 amino acids long. Germline V gene sequence: CDR1 KGHSH, CDR2 LQKENI.

In DNA form, the CDR3 reads TGTGCCAGCTCACCACAACAGTGGAACACTGAAGCTTTCTTT. Translation gives CASSPQQWNTEAFF. This chain links TRBV18 with TRBJ1-1; D unclear. CDR1 is KGHSH and CDR2 is LQKENI in the germline V gene. This CDR3 contains 14 residues. The V gene lost 1 base and the J gene lost 1 base, with 7 bases spanning the gap.

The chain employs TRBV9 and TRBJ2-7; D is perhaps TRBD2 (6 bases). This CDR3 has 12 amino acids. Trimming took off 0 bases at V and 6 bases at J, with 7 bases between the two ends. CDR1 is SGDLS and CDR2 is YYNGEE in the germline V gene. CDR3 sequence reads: CASSVGAGEQYF. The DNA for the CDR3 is TGTGCCAGCAGCGTAGGAGCGGGCGAGCAGTACTTC.

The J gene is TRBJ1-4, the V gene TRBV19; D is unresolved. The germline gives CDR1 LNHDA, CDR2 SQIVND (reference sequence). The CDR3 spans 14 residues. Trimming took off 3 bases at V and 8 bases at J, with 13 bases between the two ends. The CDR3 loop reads CASSIAVRGEKLFF. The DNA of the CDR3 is TGTGCCAGTAGTATCGCGGTCCGCGGAGAAAAACTGTTTTTT.

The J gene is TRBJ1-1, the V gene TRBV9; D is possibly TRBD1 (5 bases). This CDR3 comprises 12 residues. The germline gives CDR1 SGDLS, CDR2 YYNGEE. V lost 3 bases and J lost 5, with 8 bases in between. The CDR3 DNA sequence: TGTGCCAGCAGCGACCAGGGTACTGAAGCTTTCTTT. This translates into CASSDQGTEAFF.

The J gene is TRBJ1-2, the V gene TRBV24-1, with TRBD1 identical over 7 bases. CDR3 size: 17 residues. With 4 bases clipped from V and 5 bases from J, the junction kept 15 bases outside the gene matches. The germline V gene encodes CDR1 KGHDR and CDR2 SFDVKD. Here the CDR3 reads CATSDPAAGTDYYGYTF. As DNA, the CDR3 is TGTGCCACCAGTGACCCAGCTGCCGGGACAGATTATTATGGCTACACCTTC.

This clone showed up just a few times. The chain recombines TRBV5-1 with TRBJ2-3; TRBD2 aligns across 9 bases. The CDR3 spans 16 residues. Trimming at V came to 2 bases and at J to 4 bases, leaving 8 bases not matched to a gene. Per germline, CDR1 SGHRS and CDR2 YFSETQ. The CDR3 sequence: CASSFYSGSRADTQYF. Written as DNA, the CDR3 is TGCGCCAGCAGCTTTTATAGCGGGAGTAGGGCAGATACGCAGTATTTT.

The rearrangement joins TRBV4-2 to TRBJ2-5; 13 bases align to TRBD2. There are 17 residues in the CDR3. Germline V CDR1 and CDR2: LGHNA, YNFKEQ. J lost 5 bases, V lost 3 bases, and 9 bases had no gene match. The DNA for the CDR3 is TGTGCCAGCAGCCAGGACCCCTGGACTAGCGGGAGTGAGACCCAGTACTTC. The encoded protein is CASSQDPWTSGSETQYF.

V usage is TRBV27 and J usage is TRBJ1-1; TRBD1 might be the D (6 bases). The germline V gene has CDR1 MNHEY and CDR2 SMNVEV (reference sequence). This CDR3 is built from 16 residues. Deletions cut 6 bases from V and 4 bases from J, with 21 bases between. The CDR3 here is CASSPIPDSESTEAFF. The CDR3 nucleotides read TGTGCCAGCAGCCCAATCCCGGACAGCGAGAGCACTGAAGCTTTCTTT.

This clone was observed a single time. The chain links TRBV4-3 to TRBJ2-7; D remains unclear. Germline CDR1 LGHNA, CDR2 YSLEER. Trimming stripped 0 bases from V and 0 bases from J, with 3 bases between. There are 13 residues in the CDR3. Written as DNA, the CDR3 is TGCGCCAGCAGCCAAGATCTCTCCTACGAGCAGTACTTC. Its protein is CASSQDLSYEQYF.

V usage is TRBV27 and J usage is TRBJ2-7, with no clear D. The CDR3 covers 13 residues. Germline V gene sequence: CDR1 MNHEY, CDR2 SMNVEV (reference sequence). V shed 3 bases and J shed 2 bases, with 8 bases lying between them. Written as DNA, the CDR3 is TGTGCCAGCAGTTTCCGGGTCACCTACGAGCAGTACTTC. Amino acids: CASSFRVTYEQYF.

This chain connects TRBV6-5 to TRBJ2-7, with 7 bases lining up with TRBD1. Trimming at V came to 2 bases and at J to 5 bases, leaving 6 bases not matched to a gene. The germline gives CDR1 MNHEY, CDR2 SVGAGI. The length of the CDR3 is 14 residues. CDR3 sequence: CASSYETGDHEQYF. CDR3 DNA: TGTGCCAGCAGTTACGAAACAGGGGACCACGAGCAGTACTTC.